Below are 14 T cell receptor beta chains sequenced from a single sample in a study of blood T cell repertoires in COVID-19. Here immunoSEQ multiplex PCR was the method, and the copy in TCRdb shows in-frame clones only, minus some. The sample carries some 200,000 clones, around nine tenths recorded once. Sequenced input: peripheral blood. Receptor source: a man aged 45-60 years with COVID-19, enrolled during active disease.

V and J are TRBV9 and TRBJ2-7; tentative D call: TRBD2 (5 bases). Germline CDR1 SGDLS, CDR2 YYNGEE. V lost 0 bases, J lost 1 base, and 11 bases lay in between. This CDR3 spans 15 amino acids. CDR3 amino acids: CASSVGGRGSYEQYF. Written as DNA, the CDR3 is TGTGCCAGCAGCGTAGGTGGCCGCGGGTCCTACGAGCAGTACTTC. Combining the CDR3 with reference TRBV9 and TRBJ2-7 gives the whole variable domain DSGVTQTPKHLITATGQRVTLRCSPRSGDLSVYWYQQSLDQGLQFLIQYYNGEERAKGNILERFSAQQFPDLHSELNLSSLELGDSALYFCASSVGGRGSYEQYFGPGTRLTVT.

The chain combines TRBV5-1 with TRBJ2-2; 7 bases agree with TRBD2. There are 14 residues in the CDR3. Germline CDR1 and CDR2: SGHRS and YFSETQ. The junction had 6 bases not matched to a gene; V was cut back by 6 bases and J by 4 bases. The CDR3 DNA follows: TGCGCCAGCATATCGGGGGGTAGCACCGGGGAGCTGTTTTTT. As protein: CASISGGSTGELFF.

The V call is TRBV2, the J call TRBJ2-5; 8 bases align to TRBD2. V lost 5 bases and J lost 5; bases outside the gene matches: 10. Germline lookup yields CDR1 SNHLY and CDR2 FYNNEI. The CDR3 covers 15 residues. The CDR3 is CASSPYSERGETQYF. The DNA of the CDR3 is TGTGCCAGCAGTCCCTACTCCGAGCGGGGGGAGACCCAGTACTTC.

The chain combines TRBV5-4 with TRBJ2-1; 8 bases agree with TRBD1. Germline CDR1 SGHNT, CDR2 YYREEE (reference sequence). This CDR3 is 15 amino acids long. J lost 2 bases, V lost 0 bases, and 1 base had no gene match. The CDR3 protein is CASSLGTGTYNEQFF. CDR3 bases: TGTGCCAGCAGCTTGGGGACAGGGACCTACAATGAGCAGTTCTTC.

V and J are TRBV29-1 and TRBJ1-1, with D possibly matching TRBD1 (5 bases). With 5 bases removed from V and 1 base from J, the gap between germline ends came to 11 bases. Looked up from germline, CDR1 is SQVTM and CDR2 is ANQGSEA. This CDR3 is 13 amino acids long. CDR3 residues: CSVFAGSNTEAFF. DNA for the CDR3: TGCAGCGTTTTTGCAGGGTCGAACACTGAAGCTTTCTTT.

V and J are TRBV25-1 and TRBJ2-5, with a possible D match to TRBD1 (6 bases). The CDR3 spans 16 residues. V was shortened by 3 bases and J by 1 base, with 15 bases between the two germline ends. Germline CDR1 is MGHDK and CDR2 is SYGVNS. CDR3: CASSDNPGAIQETQYF. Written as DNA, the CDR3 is TGTGCCAGCAGTGACAATCCAGGGGCGATCCAAGAGACCCAGTACTTC.

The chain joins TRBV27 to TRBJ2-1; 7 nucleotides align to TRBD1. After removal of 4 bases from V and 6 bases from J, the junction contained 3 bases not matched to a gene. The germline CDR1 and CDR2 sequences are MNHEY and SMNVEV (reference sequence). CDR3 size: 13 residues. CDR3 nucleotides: TGTGCCAGCAGTTACCCAGGGGGCAATGAGCAGTTCTTC. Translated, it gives CASSYPGGNEQFF.

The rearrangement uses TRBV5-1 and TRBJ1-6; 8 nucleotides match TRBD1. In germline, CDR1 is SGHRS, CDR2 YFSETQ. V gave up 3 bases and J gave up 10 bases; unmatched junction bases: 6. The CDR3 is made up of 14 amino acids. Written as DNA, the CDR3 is TGCGCCAGCAGCTACGGACAGGGAGAGTCACCCCTCCACTTT. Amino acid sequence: CASSYGQGESPLHF.

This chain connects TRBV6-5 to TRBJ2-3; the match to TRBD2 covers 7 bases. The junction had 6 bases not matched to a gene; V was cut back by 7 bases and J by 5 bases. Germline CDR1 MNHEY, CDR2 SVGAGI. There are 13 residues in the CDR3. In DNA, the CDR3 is TGTGCCAGCAATGGCGGGGGTGTAGATACGCAGTATTTT. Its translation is CASNGGGVDTQYF.

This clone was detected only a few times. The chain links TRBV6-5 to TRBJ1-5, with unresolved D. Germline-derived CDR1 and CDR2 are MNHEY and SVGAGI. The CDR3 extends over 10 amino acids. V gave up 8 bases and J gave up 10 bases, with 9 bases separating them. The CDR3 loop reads CASGSNPQHF. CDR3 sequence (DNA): TGTGCCAGCGGTTCTAACCCCCAGCATTTT.

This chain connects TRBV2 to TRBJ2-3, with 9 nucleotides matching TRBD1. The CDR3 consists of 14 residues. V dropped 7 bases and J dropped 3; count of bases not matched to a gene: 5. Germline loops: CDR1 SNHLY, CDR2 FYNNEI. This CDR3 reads CASINDRGTDTQYF. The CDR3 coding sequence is TGTGCCAGCATTAACGACAGGGGGACAGATACGCAGTATTTT. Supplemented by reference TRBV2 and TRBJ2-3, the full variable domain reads EPEVTQTPSHQVTQMGQEVILRCVPISNHLYFYWYRQILGQKVEFLVSFYNNEISEKSEIFDDQFSVERPDGSNFTLKIRSTKLEDSAMYFCASINDRGTDTQYFGPGTRLTVL.

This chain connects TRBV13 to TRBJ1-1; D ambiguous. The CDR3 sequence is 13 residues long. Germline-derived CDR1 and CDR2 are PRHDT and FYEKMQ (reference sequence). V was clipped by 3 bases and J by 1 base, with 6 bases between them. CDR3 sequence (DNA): TGTGCCAGCAGCTTGCGGGAGAACACTGAAGCTTTCTTT. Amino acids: CASSLRENTEAFF. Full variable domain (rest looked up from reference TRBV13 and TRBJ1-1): AAGVIQSPRHLIKEKRETATLKCYPIPRHDTVYWYQQGPGQDPQFLISFYEKMQSDKGSIPDRFSAQQFSDYHSELNMSSLELGDSALYFCASSLRENTEAFFGQGTRLTVV.

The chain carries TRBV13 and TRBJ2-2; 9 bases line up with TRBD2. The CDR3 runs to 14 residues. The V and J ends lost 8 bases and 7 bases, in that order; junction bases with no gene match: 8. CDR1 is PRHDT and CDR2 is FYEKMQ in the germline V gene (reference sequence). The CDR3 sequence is CASSASGKFGELFF. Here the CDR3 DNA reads TGTGCCAGCTCAGCTAGCGGGAAGTTCGGGGAGCTGTTTTTT.

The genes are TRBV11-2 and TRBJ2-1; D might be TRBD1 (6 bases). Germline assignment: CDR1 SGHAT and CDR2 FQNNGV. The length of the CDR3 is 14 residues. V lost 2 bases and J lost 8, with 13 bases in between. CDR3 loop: CASSLQGFVDEQFF. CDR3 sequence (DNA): TGTGCCAGCAGCTTACAGGGGTTCGTTGATGAGCAGTTCTTC.